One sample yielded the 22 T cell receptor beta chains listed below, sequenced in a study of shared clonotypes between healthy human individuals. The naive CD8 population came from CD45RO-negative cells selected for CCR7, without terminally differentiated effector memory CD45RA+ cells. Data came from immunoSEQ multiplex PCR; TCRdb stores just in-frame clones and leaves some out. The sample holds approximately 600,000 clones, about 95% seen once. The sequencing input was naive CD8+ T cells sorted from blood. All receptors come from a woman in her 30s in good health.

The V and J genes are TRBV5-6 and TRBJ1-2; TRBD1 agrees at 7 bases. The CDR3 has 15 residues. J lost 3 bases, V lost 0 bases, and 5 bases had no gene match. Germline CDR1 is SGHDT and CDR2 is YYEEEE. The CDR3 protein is CASSLAIQGHYGYTF. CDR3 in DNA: TGTGCCAGCAGCTTGGCCATACAGGGGCACTATGGCTACACCTTC.

The CDR3: CASSQGRQSYEQYF. As DNA, the CDR3 is TGCGCCAGCAGCCAAGGCAGGCAATCCTACGAGCAGTACTTC. The chain is built from TRBV4-1 and TRBJ2-7; no reliable D call. Germline CDR1 is MGHRA and CDR2 is YSYEKL. The CDR3 has 14 residues. The V gene lost 1 base and the J gene lost 1 base, with 8 bases spanning the gap.

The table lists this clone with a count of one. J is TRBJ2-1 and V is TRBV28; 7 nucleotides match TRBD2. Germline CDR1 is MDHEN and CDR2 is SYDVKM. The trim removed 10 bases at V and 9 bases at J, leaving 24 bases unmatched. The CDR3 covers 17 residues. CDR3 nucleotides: TGTGCCACCGATCAAACCTTTATAGCGGGTTTCCGAGGTGAGCAGTTCTTC. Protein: CATDQTFIAGFRGEQFF.

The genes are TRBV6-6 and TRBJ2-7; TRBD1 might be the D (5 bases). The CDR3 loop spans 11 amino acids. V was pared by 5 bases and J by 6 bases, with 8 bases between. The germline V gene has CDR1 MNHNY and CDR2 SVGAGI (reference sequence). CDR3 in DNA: TGTGCCAGCAGTGTCCAGGGCGAGCAGTACTTC. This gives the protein CASSVQGEQYF.

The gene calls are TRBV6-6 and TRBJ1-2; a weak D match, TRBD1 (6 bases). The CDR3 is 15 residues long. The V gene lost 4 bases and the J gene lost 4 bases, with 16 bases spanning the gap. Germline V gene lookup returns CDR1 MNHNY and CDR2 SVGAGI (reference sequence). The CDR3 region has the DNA TGTGCCAGCAGTTCCGCGGACAGCATCGCCTATGGCTACACCTTC. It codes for CASSSADSIAYGYTF.

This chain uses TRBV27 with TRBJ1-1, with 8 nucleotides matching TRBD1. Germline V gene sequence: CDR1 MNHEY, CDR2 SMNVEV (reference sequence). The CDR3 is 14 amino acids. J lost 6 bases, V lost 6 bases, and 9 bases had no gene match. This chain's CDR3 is CASSPIDRGAEAFF. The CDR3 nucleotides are TGTGCCAGCAGCCCCATCGACAGGGGTGCTGAAGCTTTCTTT.

DNA for the CDR3: TGTGCCAGCAGCGTAGGGGGCGCAAACTATGGCTACACCTTC. It is translated as CASSVGGANYGYTF. The chain employs TRBV9 and TRBJ1-2, with D possibly matching TRBD1 (5 bases). The V and J ends lost 0 bases and 2 bases respectively, with 8 bases between them. The germline V gene has CDR1 SGDLS and CDR2 YYNGEE. The CDR3 sequence is 14 residues long.

CDR3 amino acids: CASSLTLAGIRNEQFF. The CDR3 nucleotides are TGCGCCAGCAGCTTGACCCTAGCGGGAATACGCAATGAGCAGTTCTTC. The chain employs TRBV5-1 and TRBJ2-1, with 9 bases identical to TRBD2. The V gene end was trimmed by 1 base and the J gene end by 6 bases; junction bases not matched to a gene: 8. Germline-derived CDR1 and CDR2 are SGHRS and YFSETQ. This CDR3 is built from 16 residues.

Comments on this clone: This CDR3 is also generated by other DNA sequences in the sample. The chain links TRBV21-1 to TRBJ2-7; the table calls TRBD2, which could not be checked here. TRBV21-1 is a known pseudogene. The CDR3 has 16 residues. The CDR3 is CASSKGASGSSYEQYF. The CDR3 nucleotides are TGTGCCAGCAGCAAAGGTGCTAGCGGGTCGTCCTACGAGCAGTACTTC.

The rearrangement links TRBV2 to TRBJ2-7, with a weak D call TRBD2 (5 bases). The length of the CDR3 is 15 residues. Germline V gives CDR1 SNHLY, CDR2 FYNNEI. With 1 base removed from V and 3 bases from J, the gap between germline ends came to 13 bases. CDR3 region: CASSEGHLALYEQYF. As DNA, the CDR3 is TGTGCCAGCAGTGAAGGACACCTAGCCCTCTACGAGCAGTACTTC.

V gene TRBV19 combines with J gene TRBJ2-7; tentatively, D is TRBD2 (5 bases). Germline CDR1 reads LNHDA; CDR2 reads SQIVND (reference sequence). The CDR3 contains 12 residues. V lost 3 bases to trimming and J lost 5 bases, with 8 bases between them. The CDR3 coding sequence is TGTGCCAGTAGTATGGACTTCCACGAGCAGTACTTC. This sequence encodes CASSMDFHEQYF.

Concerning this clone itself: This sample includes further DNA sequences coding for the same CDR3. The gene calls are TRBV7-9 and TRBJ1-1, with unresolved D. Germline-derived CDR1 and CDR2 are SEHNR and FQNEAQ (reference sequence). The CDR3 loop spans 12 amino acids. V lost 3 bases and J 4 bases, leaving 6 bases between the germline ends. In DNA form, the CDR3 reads TGTGCCAGCAGCTTCGGGAGCACTGAAGCTTTCTTT. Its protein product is CASSFGSTEAFF.

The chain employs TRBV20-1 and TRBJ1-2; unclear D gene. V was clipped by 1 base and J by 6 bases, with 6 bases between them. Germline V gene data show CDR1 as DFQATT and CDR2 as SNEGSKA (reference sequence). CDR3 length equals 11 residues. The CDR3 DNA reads TGCAGTGCTAGAGGCGTCCATGGCTACACCTTC. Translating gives CSARGVHGYTF.

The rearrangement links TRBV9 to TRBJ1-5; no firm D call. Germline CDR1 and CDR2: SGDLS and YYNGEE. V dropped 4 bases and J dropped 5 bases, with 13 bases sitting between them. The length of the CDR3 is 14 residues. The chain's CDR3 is CASSKSGEYQPQHF. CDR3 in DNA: TGTGCCAGCAGCAAAAGTGGGGAATATCAGCCCCAGCATTTT.

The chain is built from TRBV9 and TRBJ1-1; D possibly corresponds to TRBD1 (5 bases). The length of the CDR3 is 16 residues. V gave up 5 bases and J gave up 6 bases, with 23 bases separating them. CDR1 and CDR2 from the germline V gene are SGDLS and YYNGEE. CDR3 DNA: TGTGCCAGCAGTGGTAGAGGGGTCGGGCCGGCGGCTGAAGCTTTCTTT. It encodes CASSGRGVGPAAEAFF.

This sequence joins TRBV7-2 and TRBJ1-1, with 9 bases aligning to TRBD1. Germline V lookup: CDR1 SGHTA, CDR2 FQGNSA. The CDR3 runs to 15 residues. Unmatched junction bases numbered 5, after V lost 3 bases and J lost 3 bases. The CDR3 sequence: CASSFGGQGYTEAFF. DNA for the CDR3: TGTGCCAGCAGCTTCGGTGGACAGGGGTACACTGAAGCTTTCTTT.

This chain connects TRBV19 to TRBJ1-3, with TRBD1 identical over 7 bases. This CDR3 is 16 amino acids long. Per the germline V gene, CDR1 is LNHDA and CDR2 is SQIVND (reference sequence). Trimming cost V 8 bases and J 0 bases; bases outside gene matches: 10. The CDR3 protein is CASGGQLFDSGNTIYF. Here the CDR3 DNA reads TGTGCCAGTGGGGGACAGCTTTTCGACTCTGGAAACACCATATATTTT.

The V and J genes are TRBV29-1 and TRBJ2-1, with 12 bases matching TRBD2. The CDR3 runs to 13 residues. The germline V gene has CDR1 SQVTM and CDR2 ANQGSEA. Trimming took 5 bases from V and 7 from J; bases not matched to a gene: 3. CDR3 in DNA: TGCAGCGTTAGACTAGCGGGAGATAATGAGCAGTTCTTC. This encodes CSVRLAGDNEQFF.

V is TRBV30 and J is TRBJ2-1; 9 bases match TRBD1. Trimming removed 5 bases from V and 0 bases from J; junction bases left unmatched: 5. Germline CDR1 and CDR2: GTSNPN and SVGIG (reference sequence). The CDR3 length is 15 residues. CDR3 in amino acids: CAWQQGASSYNEQFF. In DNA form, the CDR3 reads TGTGCCTGGCAACAGGGGGCGAGCTCCTACAATGAGCAGTTCTTC.

CDR3 region: CASSPGTGSQPQHF. For the CDR3, the DNA is TGTGCCAGCAGTCCTGGGACAGGGAGTCAGCCCCAGCATTTT. The gene calls are TRBV28 and TRBJ1-5; TRBD1 matches 9 bases. CDR3 length: 14 residues. Germline assignment: CDR1 MDHEN and CDR2 SYDVKM. Trimming cost V 5 bases and J 6 bases; bases outside gene matches: 5.

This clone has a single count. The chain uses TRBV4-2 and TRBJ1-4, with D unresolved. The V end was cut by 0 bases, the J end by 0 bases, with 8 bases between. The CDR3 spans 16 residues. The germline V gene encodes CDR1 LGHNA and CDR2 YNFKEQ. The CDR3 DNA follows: TGTGCCAGCAGCCAAGAAGACACGGCAACTAATGAAAAACTGTTTTTT. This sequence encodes CASSQEDTATNEKLFF.

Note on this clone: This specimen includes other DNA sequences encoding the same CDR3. CDR3 protein: CASSQGTYEQYF. The DNA of the CDR3 is TGCGCCAGCAGCCAAGGGACCTACGAGCAGTACTTC. J is TRBJ2-7 and V is TRBV4-1; D is uncertain. The CDR3 covers 12 residues. Germline values: CDR1 MGHRA, CDR2 YSYEKL. Trimming took off 1 base at V and 2 bases at J, with 3 bases between the two ends.